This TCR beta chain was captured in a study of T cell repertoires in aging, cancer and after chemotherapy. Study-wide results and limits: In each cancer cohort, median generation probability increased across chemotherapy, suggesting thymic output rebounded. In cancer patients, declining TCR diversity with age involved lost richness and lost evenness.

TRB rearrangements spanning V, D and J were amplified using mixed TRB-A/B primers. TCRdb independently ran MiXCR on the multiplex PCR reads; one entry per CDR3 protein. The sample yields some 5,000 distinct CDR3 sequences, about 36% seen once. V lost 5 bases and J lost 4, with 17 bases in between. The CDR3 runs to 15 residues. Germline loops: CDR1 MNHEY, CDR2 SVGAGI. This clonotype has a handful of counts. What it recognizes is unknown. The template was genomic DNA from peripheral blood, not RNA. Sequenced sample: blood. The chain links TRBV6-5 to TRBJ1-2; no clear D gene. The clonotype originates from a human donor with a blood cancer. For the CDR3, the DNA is TGTGCCAGCAGTCAATTAGGACGCTCCATCTATGGCTACACCTTC. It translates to CASSQLGRSIYGYTF.